This record concerns one T cell receptor beta chain sequence. This record comes from a study of response to subunit inactivated influenza vaccine. TCRdb fed the RT-PCR reads into MiXCR, producing one record per CDR3 protein. The sample has about 540,000 distinct CDR3 sequences; roughly 25% are singletons. V was pared by 6 bases and J by 5 bases, with 17 bases between. This CDR3 region has 14 residues. Germline-derived CDR1 and CDR2 are DFQATT and SNEGSKA (reference sequence). The sample also formed part of further work on T cells expressing NK-cell markers. That report adds: The authors made TCR beta cDNA libraries by 5'RACE template switching. This switching added a universal primer site and UMIs. It was sorted CD3+CD56+NKG2C+, CD3+CD56+NKG2C- and CD3+CD56-NKG2C+ T cells that supplied the TCR beta repertoires. Seven HCMV-seropositive donors and one seronegative donor made up the eight sequenced donors.

This TCR derives from a man aged 50-59 years who received an inactivated influenza vaccine. The genes are TRBV20-1 and TRBJ1-5; D not resolved. The specimen comprised CD4+ T cells sorted from PBMCs, sampled 11 to 12 days after vaccination. CDR3 amino acids: CSAPDPSRDQPQHF. Written as DNA, the CDR3 is TGCAGTGCCCCCGACCCCTCGAGGGATCAGCCCCAGCATTTT.